Given below is one TCR beta chain in context. Its specificity is not known. Germline values: CDR1 SQVTM, CDR2 ANQGSEA. The CDR3 has 12 amino acids. Trimming cost V 4 bases and J 2 bases, with 8 bases left between them. 60 Vbeta and 13 Jbeta primers were used in PCR. Clones were sequenced by immunoSEQ multiplex PCR, and TCRdb holds only the in-frame ones, with some missing. The table has under 110,000 clones, 75% to 85% seen once; the top ten hold about 1.5%. The data originate from a study of cytomegalovirus exposure and HLA in healthy donors. The study, taken as a whole, reports: Confirmation in vitro established that a few CMV-associated chains were specific for CMV antigens.

This clonotype originated in a man aged 45-60 years in good health and CMV-seronegative. Sequenced material: PBMCs. V is TRBV29-1 and J is TRBJ1-1; D is uncertain. The DNA of the CDR3 is TGCAGCGTTGTGCAAGCAAACACTGAAGCTTTCTTT. It yields the protein CSVVQANTEAFF.